These 19 T cell receptor beta chains share one sample of origin, sequenced in a study of tumor-infiltrating lymphocytes in oesophageal squamous cell carcinoma. TCRdb re-called the PCR reads with MiXCR, one entry per CDR3 protein. In the table there are around 15,000 distinct CDR3 sequences, 53% of which are singletons. Input material: esophageal tumor tissue. The receptors were gathered from a male donor with esophageal squamous cell carcinoma.

This clonotype has a handful of counts. Here the CDR3 reads CASSLSWDETQYF. CDR3 bases: TGTGCCAGCAGCTTATCTTGGGATGAGACCCAGTACTTC. This chain joins TRBV7-2 and TRBJ2-7; no reliable D call. The J call may be incorrect, as the DNA end agrees better with TRBJ2-5. Germline values: CDR1 SGHTA, CDR2 FQGNSA. The CDR3 contains 13 residues.

This clonotype came up many times. The V call is TRBV5-6, the J call TRBJ2-4, with 10 bases aligning to TRBD1. This CDR3 is 15 amino acids long. The junction had 11 bases not matched to a gene; V was cut back by 1 base and J by 13 bases. Germline V lookup: CDR1 SGHDT, CDR2 YYEEEE. The CDR3 region is CASSLRGQGIWEQYF. DNA for the CDR3: TGTGCCAGCAGCTTGAGGGGACAGGGGATTTGGGAGCAGTACTTC.

This clonotype was picked up a small number of times. As DNA, the CDR3 is TGTGCCAGCAGCGAAGGGGGACTAGCGAAGACCCAGTACTTC. Residues: CASSEGGLAKTQYF. The chain combines TRBV7-3 with TRBJ2-7; 10 positions match TRBD2. The DNA end lines up better with TRBJ2-5; the J call may be wrong. The germline V gene has CDR1 SGHTA and CDR2 FQGTGA. The CDR3 totals 14 residues.

This chain joins TRBV7-6 and TRBJ2-7; 15 bases agree with TRBD2. Germline assignment: CDR1 SGHVS and CDR2 FNYEAQ. Germline trimming cut 5 bases from V and 9 bases from J; bases unmatched to any gene: 11. This CDR3 is 16 amino acids long. In nucleotides, the CDR3 is TGTGCCAGCAGCGATGGACTAGCGGGAGGGCAAGATACGCAGTACTTC. As protein: CASSDGLAGGQDTQYF.

This clonotype is labeled medium-sized. The chain uses TRBV2 and TRBJ2-1, with TRBD1 matching 10 bases. The germline V gene has CDR1 SNHLY and CDR2 FYNNEI. CDR3 length: 14 amino acids. The trim removed 3 bases at V and 7 bases at J, leaving 3 bases unmatched. The CDR3 loop is CASSETGGQNEQFF. The CDR3 region has the DNA TGTGCCAGCAGTGAGACAGGGGGCCAAAATGAGCAGTTCTTC.

This clonotype has more than one count but fewer than ten. V and J are TRBV7-2 and TRBJ2-3; perhaps TRBD1 as D (6 bases). V lost 5 bases to trimming and J lost 6 bases, with 21 bases between them. Germline V gene sequence: CDR1 SGHTA, CDR2 FQGNSA. The CDR3 loop spans 16 amino acids. The CDR3 nucleotides are TGTGCCAGCAGCCGCAATCAGCTGGGGGCCGGGGATACGCAGTATTTT. Its translation: CASSRNQLGAGDTQYF.

The V call is TRBV7-2, the J call TRBJ2-3, with 10 bases identical to TRBD2. Trimming removed 1 base from V and 6 bases from J; junction bases left unmatched: 10. This CDR3 spans 17 amino acids. Germline-derived CDR1 and CDR2 are SGHTA and FQGNSA. CDR3 residues: CASSLVGAGGPMDTQYF. The CDR3 bases are TGTGCCAGCAGCTTAGTTGGAGCGGGAGGGCCGATGGATACGCAGTATTTT. The variable domain in full, with the rest retrieved from reference TRBV7-2 and TRBJ2-3, is GAGVSQSPSNKVTEKGKDVELRCDPISGHTALYWYRQSLGQGLEFLIYFQGNSAPDKSGLPSDRFSAERTGGSVSTLTIQRTQQEDSAVYLCASSLVGAGGPMDTQYFGPGTRLTVL.

By sample share, this clonotype is medium-sized. The chain employs TRBV7-9 and TRBJ2-7; D unresolved. Trimming pared 1 base from V and 0 bases from J, leaving 10 bases between. The CDR3 is 15 amino acids. The germline gives CDR1 SEHNR, CDR2 FQNEAQ (reference sequence). CDR3 coding DNA: TGTGCCAGCAGCTTAGGTATCCAGAGCTCCTACGAGCAGTACTTC. This codes for CASSLGIQSSYEQYF. Together with reference TRBV7-9 and TRBJ2-7, the CDR3 gives the full variable domain: DTGVSQNPRHKITKRGQNVTFRCDPISEHNRLYWYRQTLGQGPEFLTYFQNEAQLEKSRLLSDRFSAERPKGSFSTLEIQRTEQGDSAMYLCASSLGIQSSYEQYFGPGTRLTVT.

By sample share, this clonotype is medium-sized. V gene TRBV28 combines with J gene TRBJ1-4; D unclear. V was clipped by 9 bases and J by 2 bases, with 10 bases between them. The CDR3 is made up of 13 amino acids. Germline V gene lookup returns CDR1 MDHEN and CDR2 SYDVKM. The CDR3 loop reads CASLGGTNEKLFF. Written as DNA, the CDR3 is TGTGCCAGTTTGGGTGGGACTAATGAAAAACTGTTTTTT.

This chain uses TRBV11-2 with TRBJ1-2; TRBD1 matches 7 bases. The germline gives CDR1 SGHAT, CDR2 FQNNGV. V was pared by 6 bases and J by 8 bases, with 15 bases of the junction left unmatched. The CDR3 sequence is 15 residues long. The CDR3 is CASRQTGVRSWGYTF. The CDR3 DNA reads TGTGCCAGCAGACAAACAGGGGTGAGGTCTTGGGGCTACACCTTC. The full variable domain, in which reference TRBV11-2 and TRBJ1-2 provide the parts outside the CDR3, is EAGVAQSPRYKIIEKRQSVAFWCNPISGHATLYWYQQILGQGPKLLIQFQNNGVVDDSQLPKDRFSAERLKGVDSTLKIQPAKLEDSAVYLCASRQTGVRSWGYTFGSGTRLTVV.

This chain uses TRBV11-1 with TRBJ1-2; a weak D match, TRBD1 (5 bases). The CDR3 runs to 13 residues. V was pared by 1 base and J by 2 bases, with 5 bases between. Germline loops: CDR1 SGHAT, CDR2 FQDESV (reference sequence). DNA of the CDR3: TGTGCCAGCAGCTTAGGGGACAACTATGGCTACACCTTC. Translated, it gives CASSLGDNYGYTF.

This clonotype was detected many times. A read error may explain this, as a much larger clone is one base away. The chain joins TRBV6-1 to TRBJ2-5; D not resolved. With 3 bases removed from V and 11 bases from J, the gap between germline ends came to 16 bases. Germline values: CDR1 MNHNS, CDR2 SASEGT. The CDR3 consists of 13 residues. CDR3 amino acids: CASSDSVVNEQYF. CDR3 DNA sequence: TGTGCCAGCAGTGATTCAGTAGTCAATGAGCAGTACTTC.

Only a few counts were recorded for this clonotype. The chain couples TRBV6-6 to TRBJ2-1; perhaps TRBD2 as D (6 bases). The end of the DNA is better explained by TRBJ2-5, so the J call may be wrong. CDR1 is MNHNY, CDR2 SVGAGI, per germline (reference sequence). This CDR3 comprises 15 residues. CDR3 in amino acids: CASSYGAGSGETQYF. The CDR3 region has the DNA TGTGCCAGCAGTTACGGCGCGGGATCCGGGGAGACCCAGTACTTC.

Remarks on this clonotype: A much larger clone sits a single nucleotide away, making a read error possible. This chain links TRBV7-8 with TRBJ2-3, with D possibly TRBD2 on 5 matching bases. The last part of the DNA fits TRBJ2-5 better; the J call may be wrong. This CDR3 has 15 amino acids. Germline CDR1 SGHVS, CDR2 FQNEAQ. The CDR3 loop reads CSSSLFEAVLETQYF. The CDR3 DNA sequence: TGTTCCAGCAGCTTGTTTGAAGCGGTTCTCGAGACCCAGTACTTC.

The V call is TRBV7-3, the J call TRBJ2-7; tentative D call: TRBD2 (7 bases). Trimming stripped 5 bases from V and 7 bases from J, with 24 bases between. The CDR3 is 16 amino acids. CDR1 is SGHTA and CDR2 is FQGTGA in the germline V gene. The CDR3 DNA is TGTGCCAGCAGCCCAATGGGAGGGGGTACCTACAATGAGCAGTACTTC. Amino acids: CASSPMGGGTYNEQYF.

The sample holds one count of this clonotype. This chain connects TRBV5-3 to TRBJ2-3, with TRBD2 matching over 9 bases. TRBV5-3 is an open reading frame whose function is uncertain. With 8 bases clipped from V and 2 bases from J, the junction kept 15 bases outside the gene matches. The CDR3 loop spans 17 amino acids. The CDR3 is CASSILLAGTDTDTQYF. CDR3 in DNA: TGTGCCAGCAGCATCTTACTAGCGGGTACTGACACAGATACGCAGTATTTT.

This clonotype was counted only a few times. The chain is built from TRBV6-1 and TRBJ2-1; 8 nucleotides agree with TRBD2. The J segment lost 6 bases and the V segment lost 5 bases, leaving 9 bases of the junction unmatched. This CDR3 has 15 residues. In germline, CDR1 is MNHNS, CDR2 SASEGT. CDR3 region: CASSPLRSGSNEQFF. The CDR3 DNA reads TGTGCCAGCAGTCCGCTACGAAGCGGGAGCAATGAGCAGTTCTTC.

For this clonotype: In this CDR3 the conserved last residue, phenylalanine or tryptophan, is missing, so a read error is likely. The DNA is left out, because the CDR3 cannot be placed on it with certainty; the CDR3 is given as TCRdb lists it. J is TRBJ2-1 and V is TRBV7-8; the DNA was not compared with TRBD2, the D call given in the table. The CDR3 length is 15 residues, termini included. Germline V gene data show CDR1 as SGHVS and CDR2 as FQNEAQ. CDR3 amino acids: CASSLGFDSPLHFGN.

This clonotype was recorded a few times. The chain combines TRBV7-2 with TRBJ2-1; D is uncertain. With the DNA end fitting TRBJ2-5 better, the J assignment may be wrong. Germline CDR1 reads SGHTA; CDR2 reads FQGNSA. The length of the CDR3 is 11 residues. Here the CDR3 reads CASSLSETQYF. The CDR3 DNA follows: TGTGCCAGCAGCTTATCCGAGACCCAGTACTTC.